The subject of this entry is one TCR beta chain. These data belong to a study of blood T cell repertoires in COVID-19. Across the whole study: Nucleic acid was either cDNA or gDNA, and it came from T cells, B-cell-depleted T cells, or PBMCs.

Here immunoSEQ multiplex PCR was the method, and the copy in TCRdb shows in-frame clones only, minus some. The data show roughly 250,000 clones, around 82% seen once. This sequence originates from a human donor in a cohort sampled during active COVID-19. The sample consisted of peripheral blood.

The CDR3 spells CASSEPGADTQYF. Written as DNA, the CDR3 is TGTGCCAGCAGTGAACCAGGGGCAGATACGCAGTATTTT. The chain joins TRBV25-1 to TRBJ2-3, with a tentative D call TRBD1 (6 bases). This CDR3 is 13 amino acids long. V lost 2 bases to trimming and J lost 4 bases, with 7 bases between them. CDR1 and CDR2 (germline): MGHDK, SYGVNS.